This T cell receptor (beta chain) is drawn from a study of blood T cell repertoires in COVID-19. Study-level information: Donors in the United States, Italy and Spain gave samples during acute or convalescent COVID-19. The analysed material was cDNA or gDNA that came from T cells, B-cell-depleted T cells, or PBMCs.

Per the germline V gene, CDR1 is SNHLY and CDR2 is FYNNEI. V gave up 5 bases and J gave up 7 bases; unmatched junction bases: 6. This CDR3 is built from 14 residues. In the authors' methods: Using reference gene primer amplification, nucleated cell counts were estimated. The method was immunoSEQ multiplex PCR; TCRdb's version includes in-frame clones alone and lacks a portion of them. The V and J calls and clone size come from that table; D and trimming were worked out from the DNA. The table shows 250,000 or so clones, with around four fifths occurring only once. This chain joins TRBV2 and TRBJ1-5; 9 bases align to TRBD1. The receptor was derived from a woman between 65 and 79 years old with acute or convalescent COVID-19. Material: peripheral blood. CDR3 amino acids: CASSLQGAYQPQHF. CDR3 nucleotides: TGTGCCAGCAGTCTACAGGGGGCCTACCAGCCCCAGCATTTT.